This T cell receptor beta chain was found in a study of T cells in Graves' hyperthyroidism and ophthalmopathy. General study findings and limits: Most clonotypes expanded in thyroid above 0.001 were likewise present in blood. Model predictions of ophthalmopathy came a median 6.5 months before onset.

In germline, CDR1 is MNHEY, CDR2 SMNVEV (reference sequence). V dropped 2 bases and J dropped 2 bases, with 9 bases sitting between them. CDR3 length: 14 amino acids. This clonotype was detected ten times or more. Its target is not known. Researchers took RNA transcripts and amplified the TCR beta CDR3 regions from them. The primer set for the first-round RT-PCR of the TCR CDR3 was HTBI. In TCRdb, the multiplex PCR reads were re-called with MiXCR into one record per CDR3 protein. The sample gives about 640,000 distinct CDR3 sequences, about 20% of which show up once; roughly a third is in the top ten. This sequence originates from a man aged 30-40 years with Graves' ophthalmopathy. Sequencing was performed on blood. V usage is TRBV27 and J usage is TRBJ1-1; D unclear. For the CDR3, the DNA is TGTGCCAGCAGTTTAGCAGTAACCAACACTGAAGCTTTCTTT. Translation: CASSLAVTNTEAFF.